This TCR beta chain was identified in a study of blood T cells in healthy people across ages. The study's findings and limits: Long-lived donors had more naive CD4+ cells and higher diversity than aged donors.

Through a sample-barcoded 5' primer and a J-beta primer mix, a second PCR was run for roughly 6 to 12 cycles. Every single cDNA molecule received a tag from a template-switch adaptor with 12 random nucleotides. MiXCR, run by TCRdb on the 5' RACE reads, gives a single entry per CDR3 protein. The sample consists of some 1.6 million distinct CDR3 sequences, 30% to 40% of them appearing once. Notes on this clonotype: Its target is unknown.

The germline V gene encodes CDR1 MNHNS and CDR2 SASEGT. V was clipped by 10 bases and J by 4 bases, with 18 bases between them. CDR3 length: 14 residues. Sequenced input: blood. The chain joins TRBV6-1 to TRBJ2-3; tentatively, D is TRBD1 (6 bases). This sequence was found in a woman between 25 and 40 years old in good health. CDR3 DNA sequence: TGTGCCACCAGAATGGACAGTTTCTCAGATACGCAGTATTTT. This encodes CATRMDSFSDTQYF.